The text below deals with one T cell receptor beta chain. The antigen it recognizes is unknown. The input lacks base qualities; no much larger clone sits a single base away. TCRbeta CDR3 regions were amplified from genomic DNA by means of the immunoSEQ Assay, a bias-controlled multiplex PCR. For the original study's pipeline: Within the assay, amplification of reference gene primers was used to estimate how many nucleated cells each sample contained. Sequence reads were collapsed and filtered to measure the absolute abundance of every unique TCRbeta CDR3 rearrangement. For each sample, productive Simpson clonality was calculated as the square root of Simpson's diversity index over productive rearrangements. Imported from immuneACCESS, the table was reduced by TCRdb to in-frame sequences with V and J called. These copies leave out some clones; in studies compared against another copy, an unresolved V gene accounts for under half, and the cause of the remainder is not known. Clone size and the V and J calls come from that table; the DNA yielded D and trimming. For this sample the table gives about 39,000 clones, of which 80% to 90% were detected only once. The ten biggest clones cover around 24% of the sample.

Whole blood was collected in K2EDTA tubes by collaborating institutions according to the institutions' own protocols. For TCRbeta analysis, collaborator samples were shipped as frozen whole blood, as isolated PBMCs, or as DNA extracted from either sample type. Ends trimmed: V by 4 bases, J by 3 bases; bases unmatched to a gene: 7. CDR1 and CDR2 (SGDLS, YYNGEE) derive from the germline V gene. From the cysteine up to the phenylalanine, the CDR3 has a length of 15 residues. Only the CDR3 DNA is retained, 45 bases long and in frame from the first base. These data come from a study of blood T cell repertoires in COVID-19 (dated by TCRdb to about 2020). Background for the entire study: Samples covering the acute and convalescent phases of COVID-19 were provided by collaborators in the United States, Italy and Spain. Nearly every sample came with metadata listing a de-identified subject ID, COVID-19 status, age in years and sex. The repertoires were released in a freely available public database intended as a resource for research on the immune response to SARS-CoV-2. The prospective study material was composed of cDNA or gDNA derived from T cells, B-cell-depleted T cells, or PBMCs. Where available, HLA class I and class II types were taken from metadata supplied by the sample provider and were not determined by assay-based typing. Subjects who had been exposed to COVID-19, were actively infected with it, or had recovered from it provided the deeply sampled blood TCRbeta repertoires that made up the dataset. The samples were drawn from the first 160 participants of the ongoing ImmuneRACE study and from 1,254 subjects provided by 6 global collaborators.

Overall study outcomes, separate from this receptor: Clinical and demographic metadata were provided uncurated, with the amount varying by source and participant.

This TCR came from a man aged 45-65 years with active or convalescent COVID-19. The sample taken for sequencing was peripheral blood. The rearranged chain carries TRBV9 and TRBJ1-3, and 7 bases in between align with TRBD1. The sequenced DNA: TGTGCCAGCAGCCCCAGACAGGGTGGTGGAAACACCATATATTTT. This is translated as CASSPRQGGGNTIYF.